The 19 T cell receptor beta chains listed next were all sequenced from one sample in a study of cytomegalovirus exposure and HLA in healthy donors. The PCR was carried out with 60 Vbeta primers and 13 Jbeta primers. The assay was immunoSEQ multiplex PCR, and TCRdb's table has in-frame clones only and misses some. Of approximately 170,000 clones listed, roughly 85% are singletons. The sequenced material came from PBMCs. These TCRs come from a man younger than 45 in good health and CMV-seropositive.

This CDR3 is CSVEGLASSDTQYF. The CDR3 nucleotides are TGCAGCGTTGAGGGTCTAGCGAGCTCAGATACGCAGTATTTT. The chain combines TRBV29-1 with TRBJ2-3; the D gene is possibly TRBD2 (6 bases). CDR3 length equals 14 residues. Trimming shortened V by 3 bases and J by 4 bases, and 14 bases separated the two germline ends. CDR1 and CDR2 (germline): SQVTM, ANQGSEA.

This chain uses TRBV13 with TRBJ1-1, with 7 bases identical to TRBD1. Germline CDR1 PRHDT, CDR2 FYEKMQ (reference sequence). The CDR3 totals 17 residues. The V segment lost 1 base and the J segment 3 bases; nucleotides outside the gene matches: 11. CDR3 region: CASSLDRGAYSDTEAFF. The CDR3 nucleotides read TGTGCCAGCAGCTTAGACAGGGGCGCTTATTCGGACACTGAAGCTTTCTTT.

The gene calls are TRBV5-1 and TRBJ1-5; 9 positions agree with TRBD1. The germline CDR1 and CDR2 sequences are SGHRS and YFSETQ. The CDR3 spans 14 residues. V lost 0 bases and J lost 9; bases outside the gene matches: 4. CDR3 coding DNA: TGCGCCAGCAGCTTGGGACAGGGGGGAGGGCCCCAGCATTTT. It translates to CASSLGQGGGPQHF.

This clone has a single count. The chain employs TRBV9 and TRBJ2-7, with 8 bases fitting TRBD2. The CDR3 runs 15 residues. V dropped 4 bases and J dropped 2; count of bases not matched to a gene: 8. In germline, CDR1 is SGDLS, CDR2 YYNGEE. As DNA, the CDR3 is TGTGCCAGCAGCTTGGGACTAGACCCCACCTACGAGCAGTACTTC. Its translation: CASSLGLDPTYEQYF.

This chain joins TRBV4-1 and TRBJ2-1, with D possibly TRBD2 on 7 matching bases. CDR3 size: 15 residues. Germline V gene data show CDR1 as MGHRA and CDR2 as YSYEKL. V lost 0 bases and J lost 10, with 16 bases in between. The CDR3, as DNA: TGCGCCAGCAGCCAAGATCCAGGGGAGGGCTTGGAGCAGTTCTTC. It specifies CASSQDPGEGLEQFF.

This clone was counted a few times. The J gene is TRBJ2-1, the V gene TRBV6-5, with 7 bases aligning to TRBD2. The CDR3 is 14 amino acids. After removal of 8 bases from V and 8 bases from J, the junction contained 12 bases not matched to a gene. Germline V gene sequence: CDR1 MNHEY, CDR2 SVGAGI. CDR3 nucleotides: TGTGCCAGCGGCGGGAGAGGATTAGAGTATGAGCAGTTCTTC. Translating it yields CASGGRGLEYEQFF.

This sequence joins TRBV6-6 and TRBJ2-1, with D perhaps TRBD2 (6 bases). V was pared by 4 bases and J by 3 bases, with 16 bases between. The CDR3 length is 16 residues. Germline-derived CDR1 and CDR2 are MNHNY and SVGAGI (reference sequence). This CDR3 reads CASSSGGQKGYNEQFF. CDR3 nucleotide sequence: TGTGCCAGCAGTTCTGGAGGGCAGAAAGGCTACAATGAGCAGTTCTTC.

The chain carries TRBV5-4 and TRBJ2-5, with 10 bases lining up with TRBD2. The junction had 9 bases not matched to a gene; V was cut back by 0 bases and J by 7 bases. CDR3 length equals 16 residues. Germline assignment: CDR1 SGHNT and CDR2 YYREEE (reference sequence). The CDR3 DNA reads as TGTGCCAGCAGCTTGGAGGCTAGCGGGAGCCGAGGGACCCAGTACTTC. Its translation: CASSLEASGSRGTQYF.

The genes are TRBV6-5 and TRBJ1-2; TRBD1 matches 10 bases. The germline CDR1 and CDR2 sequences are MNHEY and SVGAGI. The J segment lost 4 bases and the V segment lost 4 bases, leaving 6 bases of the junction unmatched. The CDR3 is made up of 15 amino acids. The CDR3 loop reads CASSSTGGEAYGYTF. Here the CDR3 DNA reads TGTGCCAGCAGTTCGACAGGGGGCGAGGCCTATGGCTACACCTTC.

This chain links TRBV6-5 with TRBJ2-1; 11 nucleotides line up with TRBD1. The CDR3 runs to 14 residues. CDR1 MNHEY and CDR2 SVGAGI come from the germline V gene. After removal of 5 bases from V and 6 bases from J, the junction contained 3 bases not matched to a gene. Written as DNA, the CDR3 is TGTGCCAGCAGTCGGGACAGGGGGGGCAATGAGCAGTTCTTC. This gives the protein CASSRDRGGNEQFF.

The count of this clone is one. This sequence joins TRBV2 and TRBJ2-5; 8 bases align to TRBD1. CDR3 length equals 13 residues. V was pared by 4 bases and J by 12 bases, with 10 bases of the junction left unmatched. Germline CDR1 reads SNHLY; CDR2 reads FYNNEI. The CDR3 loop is CASSVDRDRLKYF. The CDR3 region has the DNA TGTGCCAGCAGTGTGGACAGGGACCGGTTGAAGTACTTC.

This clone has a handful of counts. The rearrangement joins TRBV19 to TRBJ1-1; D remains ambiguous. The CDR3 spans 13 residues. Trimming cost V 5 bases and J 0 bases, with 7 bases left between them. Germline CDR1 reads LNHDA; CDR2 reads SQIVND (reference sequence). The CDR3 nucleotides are TGTGCCAGTAGTGGCTCGATGAACACTGAAGCTTTCTTT. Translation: CASSGSMNTEAFF.

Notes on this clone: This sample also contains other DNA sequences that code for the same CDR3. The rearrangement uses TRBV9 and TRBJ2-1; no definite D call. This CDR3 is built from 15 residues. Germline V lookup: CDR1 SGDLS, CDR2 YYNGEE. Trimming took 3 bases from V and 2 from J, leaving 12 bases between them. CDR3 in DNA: TGTGCCAGCAGCGCTTCCGGTACAGCCTACAATGAGCAGTTCTTC. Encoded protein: CASSASGTAYNEQFF.

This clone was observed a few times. The chain's CDR3 is CASSRDFPSPLHF. CDR3 nucleotides: TGTGCCAGCAGTCGGGACTTTCCGTCACCCCTCCACTTT. The V and J genes are TRBV5-8 and TRBJ1-6, with D possibly being TRBD1 (5 bases). This CDR3 region has 13 residues. V was cut by 5 bases and J by 10 bases, with 13 bases left in between. Germline V gives CDR1 SGHTS, CDR2 YDEGEE.

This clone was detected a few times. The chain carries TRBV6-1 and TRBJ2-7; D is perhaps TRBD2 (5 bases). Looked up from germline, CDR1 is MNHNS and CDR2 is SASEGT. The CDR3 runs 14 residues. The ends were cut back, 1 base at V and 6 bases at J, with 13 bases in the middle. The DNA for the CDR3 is TGTGCCAGCAGTGAAGTAGGGATAGGAGGCGAGCAGTACGTC. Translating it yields CASSEVGIGGEQYV.

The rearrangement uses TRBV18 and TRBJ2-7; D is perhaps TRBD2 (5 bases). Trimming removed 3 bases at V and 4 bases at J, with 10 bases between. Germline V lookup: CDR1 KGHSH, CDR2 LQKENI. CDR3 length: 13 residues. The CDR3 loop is CASSPGLLYEQYV. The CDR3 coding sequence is TGTGCCAGCTCACCCGGACTTCTTTACGAGCAGTACGTC.

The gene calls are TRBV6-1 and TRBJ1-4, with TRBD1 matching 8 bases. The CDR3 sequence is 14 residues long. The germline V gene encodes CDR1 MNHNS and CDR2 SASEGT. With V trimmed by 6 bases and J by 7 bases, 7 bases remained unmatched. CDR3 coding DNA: TGTGCCAGCAGCGCAGGGGGCTCAAGTGAAAAACTGTTTTTT. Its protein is CASSAGGSSEKLFF.

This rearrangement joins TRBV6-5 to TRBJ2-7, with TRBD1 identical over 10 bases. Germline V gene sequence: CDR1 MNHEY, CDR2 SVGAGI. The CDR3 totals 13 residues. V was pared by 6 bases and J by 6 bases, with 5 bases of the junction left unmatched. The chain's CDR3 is CASRGTGDGEQYF. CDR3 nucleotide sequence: TGTGCCAGCAGGGGGACAGGGGACGGCGAGCAGTACTTC.

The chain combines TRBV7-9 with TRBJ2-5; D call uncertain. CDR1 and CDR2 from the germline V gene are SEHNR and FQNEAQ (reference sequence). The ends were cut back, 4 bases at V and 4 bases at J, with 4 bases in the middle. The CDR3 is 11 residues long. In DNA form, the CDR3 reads TGTGCCAGCAGCTCCAGAGAGACCCAGTACTTC. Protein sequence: CASSSRETQYF.